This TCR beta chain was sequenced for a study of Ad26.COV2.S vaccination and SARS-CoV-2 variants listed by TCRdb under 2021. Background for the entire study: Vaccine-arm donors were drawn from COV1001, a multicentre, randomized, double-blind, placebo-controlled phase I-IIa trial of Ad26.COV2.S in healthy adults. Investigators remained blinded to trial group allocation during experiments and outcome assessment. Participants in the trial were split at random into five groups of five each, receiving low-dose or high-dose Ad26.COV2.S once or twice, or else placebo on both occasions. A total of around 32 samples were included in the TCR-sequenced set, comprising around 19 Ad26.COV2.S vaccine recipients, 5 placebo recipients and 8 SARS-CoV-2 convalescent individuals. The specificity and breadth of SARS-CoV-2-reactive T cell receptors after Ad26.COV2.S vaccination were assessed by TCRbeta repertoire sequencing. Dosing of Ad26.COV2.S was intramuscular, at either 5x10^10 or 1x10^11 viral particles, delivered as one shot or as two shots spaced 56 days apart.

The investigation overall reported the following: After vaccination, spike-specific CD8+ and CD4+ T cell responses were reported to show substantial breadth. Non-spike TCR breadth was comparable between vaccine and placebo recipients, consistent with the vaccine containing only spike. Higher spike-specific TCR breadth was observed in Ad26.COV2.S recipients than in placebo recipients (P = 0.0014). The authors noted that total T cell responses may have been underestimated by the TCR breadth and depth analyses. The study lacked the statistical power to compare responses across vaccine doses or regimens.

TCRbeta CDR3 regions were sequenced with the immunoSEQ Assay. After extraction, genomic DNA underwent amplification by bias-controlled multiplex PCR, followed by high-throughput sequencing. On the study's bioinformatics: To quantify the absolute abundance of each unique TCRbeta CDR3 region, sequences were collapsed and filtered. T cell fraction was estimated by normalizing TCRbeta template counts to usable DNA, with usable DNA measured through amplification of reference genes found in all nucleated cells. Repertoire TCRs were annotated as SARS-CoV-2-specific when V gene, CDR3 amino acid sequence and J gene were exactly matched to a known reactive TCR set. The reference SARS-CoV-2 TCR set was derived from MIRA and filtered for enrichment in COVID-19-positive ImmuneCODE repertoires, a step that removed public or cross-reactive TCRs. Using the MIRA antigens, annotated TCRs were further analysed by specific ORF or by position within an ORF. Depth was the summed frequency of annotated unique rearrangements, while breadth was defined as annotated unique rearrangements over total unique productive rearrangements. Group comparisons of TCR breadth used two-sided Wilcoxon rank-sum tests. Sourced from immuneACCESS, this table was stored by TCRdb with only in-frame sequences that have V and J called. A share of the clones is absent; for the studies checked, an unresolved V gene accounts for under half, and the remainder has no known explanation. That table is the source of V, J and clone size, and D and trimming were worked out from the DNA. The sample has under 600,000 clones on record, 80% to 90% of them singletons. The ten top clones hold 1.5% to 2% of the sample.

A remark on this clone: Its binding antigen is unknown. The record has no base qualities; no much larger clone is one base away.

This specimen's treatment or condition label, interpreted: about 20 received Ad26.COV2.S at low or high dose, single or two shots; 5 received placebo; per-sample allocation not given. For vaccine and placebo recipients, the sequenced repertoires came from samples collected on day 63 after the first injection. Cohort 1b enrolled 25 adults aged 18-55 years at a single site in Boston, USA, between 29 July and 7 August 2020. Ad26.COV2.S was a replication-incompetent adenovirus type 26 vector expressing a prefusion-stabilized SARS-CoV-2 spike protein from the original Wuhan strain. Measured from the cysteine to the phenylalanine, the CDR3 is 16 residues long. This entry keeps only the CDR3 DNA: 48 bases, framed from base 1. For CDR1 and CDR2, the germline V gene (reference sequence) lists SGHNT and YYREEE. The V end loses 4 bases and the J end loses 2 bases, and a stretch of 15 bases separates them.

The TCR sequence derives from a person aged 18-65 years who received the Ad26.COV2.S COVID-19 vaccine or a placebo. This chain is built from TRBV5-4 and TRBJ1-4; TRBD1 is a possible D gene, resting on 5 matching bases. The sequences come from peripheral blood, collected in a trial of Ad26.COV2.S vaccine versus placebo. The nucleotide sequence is TGTGCCAGCAGCATGGGAGGGACCCCTACTAATGAAAAACTGTTTTTT. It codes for CASSMGGTPTNEKLFF.